This passage covers 3 T cell receptor beta chains from one sample sequenced in a study of OX40 agonist ivuxolimab in advanced cancers. The assay was immunoSEQ multiplex PCR, and TCRdb's table has in-frame clones only and misses some. This table has some 44,000 clones, approximately 83% appearing once. Material: CD4+ or CD8+ T cells sorted from blood, obtained in a trial of the OX40 agonist ivuxolimab. These receptors all stem from an adult with an advanced solid tumor such as melanoma, head and neck, liver or kidney cancer.

This clone appeared a few times. The rearrangement joins TRBV18 to TRBJ2-5; 15 bases are shared with TRBD2. CDR3 length equals 18 residues. The V gene's germline CDR1 is KGHSH and CDR2 LQKENI. V was clipped by 4 bases and J by 2 bases; unmatched bases: 8. CDR3 loop: CASSRGLAGGKDQETQYF. The CDR3 coding sequence is TGTGCCAGCTCACGTGGACTAGCGGGGGGGAAAGATCAAGAGACCCAGTACTTC. The complete variable domain, with remaining parts taken from reference TRBV18 and TRBJ2-5, reads NAGVMQNPRHLVRRRGQEARLRCSPMKGHSHVYWYRQLPEEGLKFMVYLQKENIIDESGMPKERFSAEFPKEGPSILRIQQVVRGDSAAYFCASSRGLAGGKDQETQYFGPGTRLLVL.

This rearrangement joins TRBV15 to TRBJ1-1, with 7 bases that match TRBD1. Germline V gene lookup returns CDR1 LNHNV and CDR2 YYDKDF (reference sequence). The CDR3 totals 13 residues. The V and J ends lost 6 bases and 6 bases, in that order; junction bases with no gene match: 7. Here the CDR3 reads CATRFPGGSEAFF. CDR3 in DNA: TGTGCCACCAGGTTTCCAGGGGGATCTGAAGCTTTCTTT.

The V call is TRBV27, the J call TRBJ1-1, with TRBD1 identical over 12 bases. The CDR3 extends over 16 amino acids. V lost 5 bases to trimming and J lost 4 bases; unmatched junction nucleotides: 8. Germline assignment: CDR1 MNHEY and CDR2 SMNVEV (reference sequence). The CDR3 loop reads CASSDGTGGGSTEAFF. CDR3 coding DNA: TGTGCCAGCAGTGACGGGACAGGGGGCGGGAGCACTGAAGCTTTCTTT.